One and the same sample provided the 21 T cell receptor beta chains below, sequenced in a study of OX40 agonist ivuxolimab in advanced cancers. TCRdb keeps only in-frame clones here, not all; method: immunoSEQ multiplex PCR. Of tens of thousands of clones listed, 82% are singletons. The sequencing used CD4+ or CD8+ T cells sorted from blood, collected in a trial of the OX40 agonist ivuxolimab. The receptors derive from an adult with an advanced solid tumor such as melanoma, head and neck, liver or kidney cancer.

The chain joins TRBV7-9 to TRBJ2-3; D remains unclear. With 3 bases removed from V and 0 bases from J, the gap between germline ends came to 4 bases. This CDR3 has 13 amino acids. In germline, CDR1 is SEHNR, CDR2 FQNEAQ (reference sequence). As DNA, the CDR3 is TGTGCCAGCAGCTTGGAGAGCACAGATACGCAGTATTTT. This sequence encodes CASSLESTDTQYF.

The V call is TRBV6-5, the J call TRBJ2-5; 8 bases fit TRBD1. V was pared by 3 bases and J by 5 bases, with 8 bases of the junction left unmatched. From germline, CDR1 is MNHEY and CDR2 SVGAGI. The CDR3 extends over 15 amino acids. CDR3 bases: TGTGCCAGCAGTTATCCAGGGGGCGGCCGGGAGACCCAGTACTTC. It yields the protein CASSYPGGGRETQYF.

The chain carries TRBV5-4 and TRBJ2-1, with TRBD2 matching 8 bases. The CDR3 is 14 amino acids. The germline CDR1 and CDR2 sequences are SGHNT and YYREEE (reference sequence). Trimming cost V 3 bases and J 4 bases; bases outside gene matches: 3. CDR3 coding DNA: TGTGCCAGCAGCTCGGGGGGGCTGTACAATGAGCAGTTCTTC. Translation gives CASSSGGLYNEQFF.

This clone occurred once. V gene TRBV15 combines with J gene TRBJ1-1; tentative D call: TRBD1 (6 bases). The CDR3 is 15 amino acids. Germline CDR1 reads LNHNV; CDR2 reads YYDKDF (reference sequence). V lost 4 bases and J lost 3, with 15 bases in between. CDR3 nucleotides: TGTGCCACCAGCACCACGGGGGCGATGTACACTGAAGCTTTCTTT. This sequence encodes CATSTTGAMYTEAFF.

The chain links TRBV2 to TRBJ2-7, with a weak D call TRBD2 (6 bases). The CDR3 runs 12 residues. The V gene's germline CDR1 is SNHLY and CDR2 FYNNEI. V was pared by 9 bases and J by 7 bases, with 16 bases between. As DNA, the CDR3 is TGTGCCAGGGGGTCGGGGGTCGGAGAGCAGTACTTC. It is translated as CARGSGVGEQYF.

The chain combines TRBV5-1 with TRBJ2-5, with TRBD2 matching 11 bases. The CDR3 spans 17 residues. V gave up 0 bases and J gave up 5 bases; unmatched junction bases: 9. Germline-derived CDR1 and CDR2 are SGHRS and YFSETQ. The CDR3 loop is CASSLGIAGGQIETQYF. The CDR3 DNA reads TGCGCCAGCAGCTTGGGTATAGCGGGGGGGCAGATCGAGACCCAGTACTTC.

The V and J genes are TRBV15 and TRBJ2-4; D remains ambiguous. Trimming took off 0 bases at V and 6 bases at J, with 9 bases between the two ends. The CDR3 sequence is 14 residues long. Germline-derived CDR1 and CDR2 are LNHNV and YYDKDF (reference sequence). CDR3 residues: CATSRDTVLNIQYF. CDR3 bases: TGTGCCACCAGCAGAGATACAGTTCTAAACATTCAGTACTTC.

The V call is TRBV5-1, the J call TRBJ2-3; D gene unclear. Per the germline V gene, CDR1 is SGHRS and CDR2 is YFSETQ. The CDR3 consists of 14 residues. V lost 3 bases and J 1 base, leaving 9 bases between the germline ends. Here the CDR3 reads CASSSLGGTDTQYF. The DNA for the CDR3 is TGCGCCAGCAGCTCTCTTGGGGGCACAGATACGCAGTATTTT. Filled out from reference TRBV5-1 and TRBJ2-3, the complete variable domain reads KAGVTQTPRYLIKTRGQQVTLSCSPISGHRSVSWYQQTPGQGLQFLFEYFSETQRNKGNFPGRFSGRQFSNSRSEMNVSTLELGDSALYLCASSSLGGTDTQYFGPGTRLTVL.

The chain uses TRBV5-1 and TRBJ2-5; D is uncertain. The CDR3 is made up of 15 amino acids. Trimming took 4 bases from V and 0 from J, leaving 13 bases between them. The germline V gene has CDR1 SGHRS and CDR2 YFSETQ. This chain's CDR3 is CASSLPSGNQETQYF. CDR3 DNA sequence: TGCGCCAGCAGCCTCCCTTCGGGTAACCAAGAGACCCAGTACTTC.

J is TRBJ2-2 and V is TRBV27, with TRBD1 matching 8 bases. Per germline, CDR1 MNHEY and CDR2 SMNVEV (reference sequence). The CDR3 is 14 amino acids. The V segment lost 6 bases and the J segment 6 bases; nucleotides outside the gene matches: 6. This chain's CDR3 is CASRRTGYSGELFF. The CDR3 DNA is TGTGCCAGCAGGAGGACAGGGTATTCCGGGGAGCTGTTTTTT.

The chain recombines TRBV4-1 with TRBJ1-4; tentative D call: TRBD1 (5 bases). Germline CDR1 reads MGHRA; CDR2 reads YSYEKL. V was shortened by 0 bases and J by 11 bases, with 13 bases between the two germline ends. The CDR3 has 14 amino acids. The CDR3: CASSQEGSGRKLFF. CDR3 in DNA: TGCGCCAGCAGCCAAGAAGGTTCAGGGAGGAAACTGTTTTTT.

This clone was counted once. CDR3 residues: CAITRALNTEAFF. Here the CDR3 DNA reads TGTGCCATCACCCGGGCCTTGAACACTGAAGCTTTCTTT. V is TRBV10-3 and J is TRBJ1-1; D is uncertain. CDR3 length: 13 amino acids. CDR1 is ENHRY, CDR2 SYGVKD, per germline. Between the trimmed V and J ends, which lost 7 bases and 0 bases, there was a span of 9 bases.

This chain connects TRBV29-1 to TRBJ1-2; D is possibly TRBD1 (5 bases). Germline V CDR1 and CDR2: SQVTM, ANQGSEA. Deletions cut 6 bases from V and 4 bases from J, with 18 bases between. This CDR3 comprises 14 residues. The CDR3 bases are TGCAGCGTCAAACGGGACCGCGGCGCCTATGGCTACACCTTC. Translating it yields CSVKRDRGAYGYTF.

J is TRBJ1-5 and V is TRBV30; TRBD1 agrees at 9 bases. The junction had 14 bases not matched to a gene; V was cut back by 0 bases and J by 5 bases. This CDR3 has 18 residues. Germline V CDR1 and CDR2: GTSNPN, SVGIG (reference sequence). The DNA of the CDR3 is TGTGCCTGGAGTGTACTCCCCTCCCTGACAGGGGGATATCAGCCCCAGCATTTT. Translated: CAWSVLPSLTGGYQPQHF. Variable domain in full (rest from reference TRBV30 and TRBJ1-5): SQTIHQWPATLVQPVGSPLSLECTVEGTSNPNLYWYRQAAGRGLQLLFYSVGIGQISSEVPQNLSASRPQDRQFILSSKKLLLSDSGFYLCAWSVLPSLTGGYQPQHFGDGTRLSIL.

The chain couples TRBV25-1 to TRBJ1-1; unclear D gene. V was shortened by 4 bases and J by 8 bases, with 17 bases between the two germline ends. In germline, CDR1 is MGHDK, CDR2 SYGVNS. The CDR3 is 14 amino acids. CDR3 residues: CASSGAVRGREAFF. In nucleotides, the CDR3 is TGTGCCAGCAGTGGCGCGGTACGTGGCAGGGAAGCTTTCTTT.

The chain couples TRBV7-8 to TRBJ2-1; TRBD2 aligns across 9 bases. From germline, CDR1 is SGHVS and CDR2 FQNEAQ. V lost 1 base, J lost 14 bases, and 6 bases stayed unmatched. CDR3 length: 13 residues. The CDR3 nucleotides read TGTGCCAGCAGCTTAGATGGCGGGGGGGCCAAGTTCTTC. Amino acid sequence: CASSLDGGGAKFF.

By share, this clone ranks as medium-sized. V usage is TRBV4-2 and J usage is TRBJ2-2; D not certain. V lost 3 bases, J lost 0 bases, and 11 bases lay in between. The CDR3 is made up of 16 amino acids. Germline CDR1 and CDR2: LGHNA and YNFKEQ. The CDR3 region is CASSQQDASNTGELFF. CDR3 nucleotide sequence: TGTGCCAGCAGCCAGCAGGACGCCTCGAACACCGGGGAGCTGTTTTTT.

CDR3 in DNA: TGCGCCAGCAGCCCGTTCGGGCAGAACACCGGGGAGCTGTTTTTT. Protein sequence: CASSPFGQNTGELFF. The chain combines TRBV5-1 with TRBJ2-2; no clear D. V gave up 4 bases and J gave up 1 base, with 11 bases separating them. The CDR3 extends over 15 amino acids. CDR1 is SGHRS, CDR2 YFSETQ, per germline.

The chain carries TRBV28 and TRBJ2-7, with a weak D call TRBD1 (5 bases). Between the trimmed V and J ends, which lost 1 base and 0 bases, there was a span of 13 bases. This CDR3 has 16 residues. Germline values: CDR1 MDHEN, CDR2 SYDVKM. CDR3 residues: CASSLSAYRYSYEQYF. In DNA, the CDR3 is TGTGCCAGCAGTTTATCCGCATACAGGTACTCCTACGAGCAGTACTTC. Based on the CDR3 plus reference TRBV28 and TRBJ2-7, the full variable domain is DVKVTQSSRYLVKRTGEKVFLECVQDMDHENMFWYRQDPGLGLRLIYFSYDVKMKEKGDIPEGYSVSREKKERFSLILESASTNQTSMYLCASSLSAYRYSYEQYFGPGTRLTVT.

This chain connects TRBV6-5 to TRBJ2-5; a possible D gene is TRBD2 (6 bases). In germline, CDR1 is MNHEY, CDR2 SVGAGI. The length of the CDR3 is 16 residues. The V end was cut by 4 bases, the J end by 4 bases, with 19 bases between. The CDR3 DNA sequence: TGTGCCAGCAGTTCACCCGTAGCGGAGGGGACAGAGACCCAGTACTTC. Translated: CASSSPVAEGTETQYF.

This clone was counted ten times or more. The CDR3 coding sequence is TGCGCCAGCGGGCGGGACCTAAACTATGGCTACACCTTC. Translation gives CASGRDLNYGYTF. The J gene is TRBJ1-2, the V gene TRBV10-2, with a possible D match to TRBD1 (5 bases). Germline V gives CDR1 WSHSY, CDR2 SAAADI. This CDR3 is 13 amino acids long. V was trimmed by 8 bases and J by 2 bases, leaving 12 bases between them.